The 18 T cell receptor beta chains below come from one sample, sequenced in a study of T cells in Graves' hyperthyroidism and ophthalmopathy. TCR beta CDR3 regions were amplified from RNA. Carried out on the TCR CDR3, a first-round RT-PCR used the HTBI primer set. TCRdb analysed the multiplex PCR reads with MiXCR anew, one entry per CDR3 protein. Here the sample spans approximately 620,000 distinct CDR3 sequences, 11% to 15% being singletons. Sample: blood. These receptors originate from a woman aged 25 to 39 with Graves' hyperthyroidism that later progressed to Graves' ophthalmopathy.

This clonotype was seen at least ten times. V gene TRBV11-1 combines with J gene TRBJ1-1; D is unresolved. From germline, CDR1 is SGHAT and CDR2 FQDESV (reference sequence). The CDR3 runs to 13 residues. V lost 4 bases and J 1 base, leaving 7 bases between the germline ends. CDR3 DNA: TGTGCCAGCAGCTCAACAAGGAACACTGAAGCTTTCTTT. Residues: CASSSTRNTEAFF.

This clonotype turned up a few times. The chain links TRBV29-1 to TRBJ2-7; 11 nucleotides match TRBD2. V lost 4 bases, J lost 4 bases, and 6 bases stayed unmatched. This CDR3 contains 14 residues. Germline CDR1 reads SQVTM; CDR2 reads ANQGSEA. The DNA of the CDR3 is TGCAGCGTTGGAAAATTAGCGGGAGGGTACGAGCAGTACTTC. It is translated as CSVGKLAGGYEQYF.

The J gene is TRBJ1-1, the V gene TRBV6-1; 7 positions match TRBD1. Trimming took 8 bases from V and 2 from J; bases not matched to a gene: 14. CDR1 and CDR2 (germline): MNHNS, SASEGT. This CDR3 contains 16 residues. The CDR3 DNA is TGTGCCAGCCTCCCAACTCCGGGACAGCCCAACACTGAAGCTTTCTTT. This encodes CASLPTPGQPNTEAFF.

This clonotype was observed many times. The rearrangement links TRBV11-2 to TRBJ2-7; D unresolved. Trimming stripped 10 bases from V and 0 bases from J, with 4 bases between. This CDR3 comprises 10 residues. The V gene's germline CDR1 is SGHAT and CDR2 FQNNGV. The CDR3 spells CATSSYEQYF. Here the CDR3 DNA reads TGTGCCACCTCCTCCTACGAGCAGTACTTC.

This clonotype came up many times. This sequence joins TRBV7-7 and TRBJ2-7; TRBD1 matches 9 bases. V gave up 6 bases and J gave up 7 bases; unmatched junction bases: 4. This CDR3 spans 12 amino acids. The germline V gene has CDR1 SSHAT and CDR2 FNYEAQ (reference sequence). The DNA of the CDR3 is TGTGCCAGCAGTTTGACAGGGGGAGAGCAGTACTTC. Protein product: CASSLTGGEQYF.

This clonotype has more than one count but fewer than ten. This chain links TRBV3-1 with TRBJ1-4; D uncertain. V shed 0 bases and J shed 4 bases, with 12 bases lying between them. Germline V lookup: CDR1 LGHDT, CDR2 YNNKEL (reference sequence). The CDR3 extends over 16 amino acids. The DNA of the CDR3 is TGTGCCAGCAGCCAAGATCGGAGGCCGATTAATGAAAAACTGTTTTTT. Translated, it gives CASSQDRRPINEKLFF.

This clonotype showed up many times. The chain joins TRBV27 to TRBJ1-2; TRBD1 matches 7 bases. Germline values: CDR1 MNHEY, CDR2 SMNVEV (reference sequence). V lost 6 bases, J lost 8 bases, and 12 bases stayed unmatched. The CDR3 length is 14 residues. The chain's CDR3 is CASSTPDRARGYTF. The CDR3 DNA sequence: TGTGCCAGCAGCACACCCGACAGGGCTCGCGGCTACACCTTC.

With regard to this clonotype: Possible read error: a much larger clone is one base away. The chain uses TRBV24-1 and TRBJ2-1; D call uncertain. CDR1 and CDR2 from the germline V gene are KGHDR and SFDVKD. This CDR3 contains 14 residues. Trimming left V 11 bases short and J 6 bases short, with 19 bases between. Here the CDR3 reads CARHPTLAVNEQFF. CDR3 nucleotide sequence: TGTGCCAGACATCCCACTCTCGCGGTCAATGAGCAGTTCTTC.

The count of this clonotype is one. The V and J genes are TRBV6-5 and TRBJ2-1, with D perhaps TRBD2 (7 bases). Trimming cost V 2 bases and J 3 bases, with 17 bases left between them. The CDR3 is made up of 17 amino acids. Germline V gene sequence: CDR1 MNHEY, CDR2 SVGAGI. This CDR3 is CASSYHPQGGSYNEQFF. CDR3 bases: TGTGCCAGCAGTTACCACCCACAGGGAGGGAGCTACAATGAGCAGTTCTTC.

This clonotype was recorded a few times. This chain joins TRBV6-1 and TRBJ2-6, with 8 bases that match TRBD2. Germline trimming cut 7 bases from V and 2 bases from J; bases unmatched to any gene: 13. This CDR3 is built from 18 residues. Germline V gene data show CDR1 as MNHNS and CDR2 as SASEGT. The CDR3 region is CASTLGAGGNTGANVLTF. The CDR3 DNA follows: TGTGCCAGCACCCTTGGGGCGGGGGGAAATACTGGGGCCAACGTCCTGACTTTC.

In nucleotides, the CDR3 is TGTGCCAGCAGCGCCTTCACGGGCAGGGAAATTACCGGGGAGCTGTTTTTT. Its translation is CASSAFTGREITGELFF. The chain has TRBV6-1 and TRBJ2-2, with a tentative D call TRBD1 (5 bases). This CDR3 has 17 residues. Germline loops: CDR1 MNHNS, CDR2 SASEGT. V dropped 6 bases and J dropped 5 bases, with 22 bases sitting between them.

This clonotype was picked up many times. The chain links TRBV20-1 to TRBJ2-2; D gene unclear. Germline V lookup: CDR1 DFQATT, CDR2 SNEGSKA (reference sequence). V lost 5 bases to trimming and J lost 1 base, with 11 bases between them. The CDR3 sequence is 14 residues long. The CDR3 here is CSASQSGNTGELFF. Here the CDR3 DNA reads TGCAGTGCTTCCCAATCAGGGAACACCGGGGAGCTGTTTTTT.

V gene TRBV15 combines with J gene TRBJ2-2; TRBD2 agrees at 7 bases. Germline-derived CDR1 and CDR2 are LNHNV and YYDKDF (reference sequence). Unmatched junction bases numbered 10, after V lost 3 bases and J lost 0 bases. The CDR3 consists of 18 residues. Here the CDR3 DNA reads TGTGCCACCAGCAGCTTCTTCCTAGCGGACTCGAACACCGGGGAGCTGTTTTTT. It translates to CATSSFFLADSNTGELFF.

The table lists this clonotype with many counts. The chain combines TRBV5-1 with TRBJ2-4; tentative D call: TRBD1 (6 bases). This CDR3 has 17 residues. CDR1 SGHRS and CDR2 YFSETQ come from the germline V gene. V lost 0 bases to trimming and J lost 7 bases, with 20 bases between them. The CDR3 nucleotides read TGCGCCAGCAGCTTGGGATCAACAGGGCAGGTCATGAACATTCAGTACTTC. This gives the protein CASSLGSTGQVMNIQYF. Variable domain in full (rest from reference TRBV5-1 and TRBJ2-4): KAGVTQTPRYLIKTRGQQVTLSCSPISGHRSVSWYQQTPGQGLQFLFEYFSETQRNKGNFPGRFSGRQFSNSRSEMNVSTLELGDSALYLCASSLGSTGQVMNIQYFGAGTRLSVL.

This clonotype was seen a few times. V is TRBV29-1 and J is TRBJ2-3, with TRBD2 as a possible D gene (6 bases). Between the trimmed V and J ends, which lost 7 bases and 2 bases, there was a span of 13 bases. Germline-derived CDR1 and CDR2 are SQVTM and ANQGSEA. This CDR3 region has 13 residues. The CDR3 region is CSAFGGNTDTQYF. For the CDR3, the DNA is TGCAGCGCCTTCGGGGGAAACACAGATACGCAGTATTTT.

This clonotype has at least ten counts. V is TRBV27 and J is TRBJ2-5; no firm D call. The length of the CDR3 is 17 residues. Germline lookup yields CDR1 MNHEY and CDR2 SMNVEV (reference sequence). V dropped 11 bases and J dropped 2 bases, with 27 bases sitting between them. Written as DNA, the CDR3 is TGTGCCGGCGAGAAGACGTACCGACGGCTCAAACAAGAGACCCAGTACTTC. The encoded protein is CAGEKTYRRLKQETQYF.

The DNA for the CDR3 is TGTGCCAGCAGTGAAGGGGGCCGGCCCCAGCATTTT. Amino acids: CASSEGGRPQHF. The rearrangement joins TRBV27 to TRBJ1-5, with 7 bases that match TRBD1. The CDR3 contains 12 residues. Germline CDR1 and CDR2: MNHEY and SMNVEV (reference sequence). After removal of 5 bases from V and 9 bases from J, the junction contained 4 bases not matched to a gene.

This chain joins TRBV9 and TRBJ2-7, with 11 bases identical to TRBD1. Germline V gene sequence: CDR1 SGDLS, CDR2 YYNGEE. V shed 0 bases, J shed 7 bases, and the junction held 9 bases outside the gene matches. The CDR3 has 16 residues. CDR3 DNA sequence: TGTGCCAGCAGCGTAGGAGGACAGGGGGCTGTAGGGGAGCAGTACTTC. Encoded protein: CASSVGGQGAVGEQYF.